A selection of T cell receptor beta chains follows, all from one sample in a study of blood T cell repertoires in COVID-19. The assay was immunoSEQ multiplex PCR, and TCRdb's table has in-frame clones only and misses some. Counted here are around 100,000 clones, less than 95% occurring once; the ten biggest clones make up about 6.7%. The material sequenced was peripheral blood. Receptors were obtained from a young man with COVID-19, enrolled during active disease. The CDR3 runs from the conserved cysteine through the conserved F or W. The D gene is left open where the match is weak. Clone size is given for some rows only: seen once, a few or many times, or a class if the clone is expanded.

TRBV6-2/TRBV6-3	-	TRBJ2-3	TRBD2	TGTGCCAGCAGTGGCCGATCTAGCGGGAGGGCCATTACGCAGTATTTT	CASSGRSSGRAITQYF
TRBV28	-	TRBJ2-1	-	TGTGCCAGCAGTTTTCGGGAGATCCCCGAAAATGAGCAGTTCTTC	CASSFREIPENEQFF
TRBV4-3	few	TRBJ2-7	-	TGCGCCAGCAGCCAAGATCGAGGGTACGAGCAGTACTTC	CASSQDRGYEQYF
TRBV5-6	-	TRBJ2-3	-	TGTGCCAGCAGCTTTTATCCGATTCGAGCGGGCAGCACAGATACGCAGTATTTT	CASSFYPIRAGSTDTQYF
TRBV27	few	TRBJ2-7	TRBD2	TGTGCCAGCAGTCCCCGGGGTGGCCCAACCCCGGCGGGAGCCTCCTACGAGCAGTACTTC	CASSPRGGPTPAGASYEQYF
TRBV7-3	-	TRBJ2-1	TRBD1	TGTGCCAGCAGTTTACAAGGGACAGGGGACAATGAGCAGTTCTTC	CASSLQGTGDNEQFF
TRBV27	-	TRBJ1-1	TRBD1	TGTGCCAGCAGTCCGCGGACAGGGAACACTGAAGCTTTCTTT	CASSPRTGNTEAFF
TRBV7-2	-	TRBJ2-2	TRBD2	TGTGCCAGCAGCTCTGTTAGCGGGAGGGCCTATTCAACGGGGGAGCTGTTTTTT	CASSSVSGRAYSTGELFF
TRBV30	-	TRBJ1-2	-	TGTGCCTGGACAGGGGTAAACTATGGCTACACCTTC	CAWTGVNYGYTF
TRBV2	-	TRBJ2-1	TRBD2	TGTGCCAGCACGGGGGGGTACCAGGGTCAGGATGAGCAGTTCTTC	CASTGGYQGQDEQFF
TRBV19	-	TRBJ2-7	-	TGTGCCAGTAGTATAGTGGTGGACAGCTCCTACGAGCAGTACTTC	CASSIVVDSSYEQYF
TRBV11-2	-	TRBJ1-4	TRBD1	TGTGCCAGCAGCCTCCACGGGGGCAGGGGGAATGAAAAACTGCTTTTT	CASSLHGGRGNEKLLF
TRBV7-9	-	TRBJ2-1	TRBD1	TGTGCCAGCAGCTACCGGGACAGATACAATGAGCAGTTCTTC	CASSYRDRYNEQFF
TRBV3-1/TRBV3-2	-	TRBJ2-7	-	TGTGCCAGCCCCCCACCCGCAGGAAGCTACGAGCAGTACTTC	CASPPPAGSYEQYF
TRBV25-1	-	TRBJ2-7	-	TGTGCCAGCCTAGGGACTTTCGAGCAGTACTTC	CASLGTFEQYF
TRBV5-1	-	TRBJ2-1	TRBD2	TGCGCCAGCAGCTGGTCAGGAGCGGGAGACTCCTACAATGAGCAGTTCTTC	CASSWSGAGDSYNEQFF
TRBV4-2	-	TRBJ2-7	TRBD1	TGTGCCAGCAGCGAAAGGGACAGTGCCTCCTACGAGCAGTACTTC	CASSERDSASYEQYF
TRBV30	-	TRBJ2-3	-	TGTGCCTGGAGGGTCGGGGGTACAGATACGCAGTATTTT	CAWRVGGTDTQYF
TRBV12-3/TRBV12-4	-	TRBJ1-1	-	TGTGCCAGCAGGGGGGGCACTGAAGCTTTCTTT	CASRGGTEAFF
TRBV4-3	-	TRBJ2-2	TRBD1	TGCGCCAGCAGCCTCTTCAGGACAGGGGGCACCGGGGAGCTGTTTTTT	CASSLFRTGGTGELFF
TRBV11-3	-	TRBJ2-1	TRBD2	TGTGCCAGCAGCTCCAGGACTAGCGGGGGGGAGCAGTTCTTC	CASSSRTSGGEQFF
TRBV4-3	-	TRBJ2-1	TRBD2	TGCGCCAGCAGCCTGGGGACTAGCGCTAGCTCCTACAATGAGCAGTTCTTC	CASSLGTSASSYNEQFF
TRBV6-5	-	TRBJ1-5	TRBD1	TGTGCCAGCAGTTACGATCGGACAGGCCAGCCCCAGCATTTT	CASSYDRTGQPQHF
TRBV9	-	TRBJ1-3	TRBD1	TGTGCCAGCAGCGTAGGGACAGGAGGCGGAAACACCATATATTTT	CASSVGTGGGNTIYF
TRBV19	-	TRBJ2-1	TRBD2	TGTGCCAGTAGTATGGGTAGCGGGAGCTGGAGTTCCTACAATGAGCAGTTCTTC	CASSMGSGSWSSYNEQFF
TRBV13	-	TRBJ1-4	-	TGTGCCAGCAGCACGGGACTACCCCTAGAGGGAAAACTGTTTTTT	CASSTGLPLEGKLFF
TRBV30	-	TRBJ2-7	-	TGTGCCTGGAGTGTGGATGGGGCAGGGCAGTACTTC	CAWSVDGAGQYF
TRBV19	-	TRBJ2-7	-	TGTGCCAGTAGTATCAGAGACACCCTCTACGAGCAGTACTTC	CASSIRDTLYEQYF
TRBV19	-	TRBJ2-2	TRBD2	TGTGCCAGTAGTCGGGGACTAGCGGGAGCATTCCACGGGGAGCTGTTTTTT	CASSRGLAGAFHGELFF
TRBV2	-	TRBJ2-1	-	TGTGCCAGCAGCAAAGGGGTGGGACTTATTTACAATGAGCAGTTCTTC	CASSKGVGLIYNEQFF
TRBV28	-	TRBJ2-2	TRBD2	TGTGCCAGCAGTTTTGAGGGACTACAAGGGCCCGGGGAGCTGTTTTTT	CASSFEGLQGPGELFF
TRBV27	-	TRBJ1-5	TRBD1	TGTGCCAGCAGGTCGGGACAGTCCAATCAGCCCCAGCATTTT	CASRSGQSNQPQHF
TRBV5-1	once	TRBJ2-3	-	TGCGCCAGCAGCTCCCTAGCTAGCACAGATACGCAGTATTTT	CASSSLASTDTQYF
TRBV5-6	-	TRBJ2-1	-	TGTGCCAGCAGCTTGGGGGGCCATGAGCAGTTCTTC	CASSLGGHEQFF
TRBV5-1	-	TRBJ2-3	-	TGCGCCAGCAGCCCGGCAGACTTACCCACTGCTAGCACAGATACGCAGTATTTT	CASSPADLPTASTDTQYF
TRBV14	-	TRBJ2-2	-	TGTGCCAGCAGCCTTTTGAGCGGGGAGCTGTTTTTT	CASSLLSGELFF
TRBV10-3	-	TRBJ2-7	TRBD1	TGTGCCATCAGTGAGTCGACGGTGAGGCAGGGGGCTATCGAGCAGTACTTC	CAISESTVRQGAIEQYF
TRBV6-6	-	TRBJ1-5	TRBD1	TGTGCCAGCAGGCTGGGACAGACTAATCAGCCCCAGCATTTT	CASRLGQTNQPQHF
TRBV6-5	-	TRBJ1-2	-	TGTGCCACCCTCGGGGGGCCGCGGGGCTACACCTTC	CATLGGPRGYTF
TRBV4-1	few	TRBJ2-7	TRBD1	TGCGCCAGCAGCCATGGGACAGAAGCCTACGAGCAGTACTTC	CASSHGTEAYEQYF